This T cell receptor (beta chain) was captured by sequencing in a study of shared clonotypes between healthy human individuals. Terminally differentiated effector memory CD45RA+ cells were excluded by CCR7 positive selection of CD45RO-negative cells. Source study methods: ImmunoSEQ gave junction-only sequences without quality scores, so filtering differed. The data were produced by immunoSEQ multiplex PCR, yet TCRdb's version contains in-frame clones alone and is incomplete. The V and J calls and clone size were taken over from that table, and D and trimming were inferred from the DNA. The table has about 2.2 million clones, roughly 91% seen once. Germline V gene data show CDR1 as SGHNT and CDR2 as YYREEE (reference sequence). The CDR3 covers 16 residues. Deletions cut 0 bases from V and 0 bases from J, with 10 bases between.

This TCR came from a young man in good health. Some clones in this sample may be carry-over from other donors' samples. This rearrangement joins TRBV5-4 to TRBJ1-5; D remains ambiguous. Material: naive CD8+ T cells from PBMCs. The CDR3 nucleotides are TGTGCCAGCAGCTTGGGACCCTTCTATAGCAATCAGCCCCAGCATTTT. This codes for CASSLGPFYSNQPQHF.